This T cell receptor (beta chain) was profiled in a study of Tregs in tolerant kidney transplant recipients. Profiled with immunoSEQ multiplex PCR; TCRdb holds only in-frame clones, not every one. The data hold roughly 40,000 clones, with roughly 95% observed a single time. Concerning this clone itself: Its matching antigen is unknown.

Germline loops: CDR1 MNHEY, CDR2 SMNVEV (reference sequence). With 3 bases clipped from V and 8 bases from J, the junction kept 4 bases outside the gene matches. The CDR3 has 14 amino acids. Notes on the study in general: This study did not directly address biological reproducibility.

The sample taken for sequencing was Tregs from blood cultured with allogeneic cells. This TCR came from a human donor in good health. This chain uses TRBV27 with TRBJ1-3, with 10 positions matching TRBD1. The CDR3 loop is CASSFRQGAHTIYF. The CDR3 nucleotides read TGTGCCAGCAGTTTCCGACAGGGGGCCCACACCATATATTTT.